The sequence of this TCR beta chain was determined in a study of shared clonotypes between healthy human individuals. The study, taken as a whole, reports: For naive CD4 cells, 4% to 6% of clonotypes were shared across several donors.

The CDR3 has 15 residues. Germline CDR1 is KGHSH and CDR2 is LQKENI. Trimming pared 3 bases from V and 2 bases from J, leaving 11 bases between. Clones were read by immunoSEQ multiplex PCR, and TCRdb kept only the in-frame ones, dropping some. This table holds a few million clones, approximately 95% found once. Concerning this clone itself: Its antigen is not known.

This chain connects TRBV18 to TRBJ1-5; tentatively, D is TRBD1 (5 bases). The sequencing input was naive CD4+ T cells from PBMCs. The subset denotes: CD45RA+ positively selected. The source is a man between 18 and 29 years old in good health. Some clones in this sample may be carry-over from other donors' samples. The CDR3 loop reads CASSPGGVGNQPQHF. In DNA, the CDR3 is TGTGCCAGCTCACCGGGGGGGGTGGGCAATCAGCCCCAGCATTTT.